The present TCR beta chain was sequenced within a study of cytotoxic CD8 clonotypes in ibrutinib-treated CLL. Study conclusions and caveats: Public clonotypes were rare and shrank or held steady on treatment.

Only a few counts were recorded for this clone. Its target is unknown. The germline gives CDR1 SGHRS, CDR2 YFSETQ. This CDR3 has 12 residues. The V gene lost 4 bases and the J gene lost 5 bases, with 9 bases spanning the gap. Assay: immunoSEQ multiplex PCR; the TCRdb copy retains only in-frame clones and omits some. The top ten hold around 26% of the sample, which has fewer than 25,000 clones, about 64% seen once. This specimen consisted of PBMCs, obtained after 24 months of ibrutinib treatment. The sequence was obtained from a human donor with chronic lymphocytic leukemia. The V gene is TRBV5-1, the J gene TRBJ1-1; D is perhaps TRBD1 (6 bases). CDR3 nucleotide sequence: TGCGCCAGCAGCAGGGGGAGGACTGAAGCTTTCTTT. Translating it yields CASSRGRTEAFF. The whole variable domain, remainder taken from reference TRBV5-1 and TRBJ1-1, is KAGVTQTPRYLIKTRGQQVTLSCSPISGHRSVSWYQQTPGQGLQFLFEYFSETQRNKGNFPGRFSGRQFSNSRSEMNVSTLELGDSALYLCASSRGRTEAFFGQGTRLTVV.